The T cell receptor (beta chain) under discussion was sequenced for a study of blood T cell repertoires in COVID-19. Study context: The samples span acute and convalescent COVID-19 from the United States, Italy and Spain. Sample material is recorded as cDNA or gDNA derived from T cells, B-cell-depleted T cells, or PBMCs.

Per the original methods: Amplification of reference gene primers was used by the study to estimate nucleated cell counts. The data were produced by immunoSEQ multiplex PCR, yet TCRdb's version contains in-frame clones alone and is incomplete. V, J and clone size derive from that table, while D and trimming were established from the DNA sequence. The table lists some 51,000 clones, just over 90% of them singletons. CDR1 is SGHAT and CDR2 is FQNNGV in the germline V gene. CDR3 length equals 15 residues. After removal of 6 bases from V and 4 bases from J, the junction contained 8 bases not matched to a gene.

This clonotype was sampled from a man between 40 and 49 years old with acute or convalescent COVID-19. The rearrangement joins TRBV11-2 to TRBJ2-5, with 10 bases fitting TRBD2. Source material: peripheral blood. The CDR3 spells CASRRPGLASETQYF. The CDR3, as DNA: TGTGCCAGCAGGAGACCGGGACTAGCGTCAGAGACCCAGTACTTC.